This T cell receptor beta chain was recovered during a study of shared clonotypes between healthy human individuals. General observations from the study: The sampled material consisted only of blood, and tissue repertoires are likely to differ.

TCRdb's copy holds only in-frame clones and misses some; the assay was immunoSEQ multiplex PCR. The sample lists about 640,000 clones; 60% to 80% were seen once. About this clone: Its antigen is currently unknown.

Germline CDR1 is SQVTM and CDR2 is ANQGSEA. Trimming cost V 6 bases and J 2 bases, with 14 bases left between them. The CDR3 sequence is 14 residues long. Source material: memory CD4+ T cells sorted from blood. As for subset: CD45RA-negative fraction. The clonotype comes from a woman under 40 in good health. This chain uses TRBV29-1 with TRBJ2-1, with D uncertain. CDR3 coding DNA: TGCAGCGTGCCAAAACCCCCGGCCTACAATGAGCAGTTCTTC. Translating gives CSVPKPPAYNEQFF.